The 21 T cell receptor beta chains below all came from one sample that was sequenced in a study of blood T cells in healthy people across ages. A second roughly 6 to 12 cycle PCR used barcoded and J-beta primers. MiXCR, run by TCRdb on the 5' RACE reads, gives a single entry per CDR3 protein. The sample carries about 760,000 distinct CDR3 sequences, 25% recorded once. Separately, the same data were catalogued under a study of T cells of mothers and their children.

The sample consisted of blood. The receptors originated from a boy aged 5-17 years in good health.

V is TRBV4-1 and J is TRBJ2-5; D is possibly TRBD2 (5 bases). Germline CDR1 and CDR2: MGHRA and YSYEKL. V dropped 4 bases and J dropped 5 bases, with 17 bases sitting between them. This CDR3 contains 15 residues. This CDR3 is CASSPDGPSGETQYF. DNA for the CDR3: TGCGCCAGCAGCCCAGATGGGCCTTCGGGGGAGACCCAGTACTTC.

This chain joins TRBV7-2 and TRBJ2-3; D may be TRBD1 (6 bases). Germline loops: CDR1 SGHTA, CDR2 FQGNSA. Trimming removed 5 bases at V and 0 bases at J, with 18 bases between. The CDR3 is 17 amino acids. The CDR3 DNA is TGTGCCAGCAGCCCAGCATTTCGGACAGCCAGCACAGATACGCAGTATTTT. As protein: CASSPAFRTASTDTQYF.

This clonotype was recorded a few times. The V and J genes are TRBV7-3 and TRBJ2-3; TRBD2 matches at 12 bases. V lost 6 bases and J lost 7; bases outside the gene matches: 8. The CDR3 is 15 residues long. The germline gives CDR1 SGHTA, CDR2 FQGTGA. The CDR3 DNA is TGTGCCAGCAGTCCTACTAGCGGGAGGCGGAATACGCAGTATTTT. Protein sequence: CASSPTSGRRNTQYF.

The genes are TRBV7-9 and TRBJ1-1; 7 positions agree with TRBD1. J was trimmed by 1 base and V by 5 bases; bases with no gene match: 7. CDR3 length equals 15 residues. The germline V gene has CDR1 SEHNR and CDR2 FQNEAQ (reference sequence). The CDR3 DNA reads as TGTGCCAGCAGCCCGACAGGGACTCCGAACACTGAAGCTTTCTTT. Translation: CASSPTGTPNTEAFF.

This clonotype showed up just a few times. The chain recombines TRBV27 with TRBJ2-7; D unresolved. Trimming shortened V by 3 bases and J by 3 bases, and 15 bases separated the two germline ends. The CDR3 has 15 residues. Germline V gene sequence: CDR1 MNHEY, CDR2 SMNVEV (reference sequence). CDR3 nucleotides: TGTGCCAGCAGTTTGAGGCAGTTAGGCTACTACGAGCAGTACTTC. The encoded protein is CASSLRQLGYYEQYF.

This chain joins TRBV11-2 and TRBJ2-7, with TRBD2 matching over 8 bases. The V gene's germline CDR1 is SGHAT and CDR2 FQNNGV. The CDR3 is 15 residues long. Trimming cost V 1 base and J 6 bases; bases outside gene matches: 8. The DNA of the CDR3 is TGTGCCAGCAGCTTAGGGAGCGGGAGCCTTATCGAGCAGTACTTC. It translates to CASSLGSGSLIEQYF. Filled out from reference TRBV11-2 and TRBJ2-7, the complete variable domain reads EAGVAQSPRYKIIEKRQSVAFWCNPISGHATLYWYQQILGQGPKLLIQFQNNGVVDDSQLPKDRFSAERLKGVDSTLKIQPAKLEDSAVYLCASSLGSGSLIEQYFGPGTRLTVT.

Concerning this clonotype: One junction end does not reproduce the germline sequence, and a read error may be involved. The chain combines TRBV29-1 with TRBJ1-2, with D uncertain. The CDR3 has 14 amino acids. The germline V gene encodes CDR1 SQVTM and CDR2 ANQGSEA. The CDR3 DNA reads TGCAGCGTTCGACCTTCAACTATCCTCTATGGCTACCCCTTC. It specifies CSVRPSTILYGYPF.

In its sample, this clonotype was seen a few times. V and J are TRBV28 and TRBJ2-7, with D perhaps matching TRBD1 (6 bases). The CDR3 spans 15 residues. V shed 6 bases and J shed 1 base, with 16 bases lying between them. Germline V CDR1 and CDR2: MDHEN, SYDVKM. This CDR3 is CASRPSEQGSYEQYF. The DNA of the CDR3 is TGTGCCAGCAGGCCCTCCGAACAGGGATCCTACGAGCAGTACTTC.

This clonotype was seen a single time. The gene calls are TRBV11-3 and TRBJ2-7; possibly TRBD1 or TRBD2 for D (5 bases each). The CDR3 has 14 residues. V was pared by 0 bases and J by 2 bases, with 8 bases between. Germline lookup yields CDR1 SGHNT and CDR2 YENEEA. The CDR3 is CASSLEGETYEQYF. In nucleotides, the CDR3 is TGTGCCAGCAGCTTAGAGGGGGAAACCTACGAGCAGTACTTC.

The chain links TRBV6-1 to TRBJ2-5; 8 nucleotides agree with TRBD2. The J call is doubtful: the DNA matches TRBJ2-7 better. Germline CDR1 is MNHNS and CDR2 is SASEGT. The CDR3 covers 14 residues. CDR3 amino acids: CASSDGLAVGEQYF. The CDR3, as DNA: TGTGCCAGCAGTGATGGACTAGCAGTAGGCGAGCAGTACTTC.

This clonotype came up a few times. V gene TRBV28 combines with J gene TRBJ2-7, with 8 bases fitting TRBD1. V lost 6 bases, J lost 6 bases, and 13 bases stayed unmatched. Germline values: CDR1 MDHEN, CDR2 SYDVKM. The CDR3 length is 15 residues. Here the CDR3 reads CASRQQTGAASEQYF. The CDR3 DNA follows: TGTGCCAGCAGACAACAGACAGGGGCTGCCAGCGAGCAGTACTTC.

This clonotype was seen only a few times. This chain connects TRBV6-5 to TRBJ1-4, with 7 nucleotides matching TRBD1. The length of the CDR3 is 15 residues. V shed 2 bases and J 0 bases; nucleotides not matched to a gene: 0. Germline CDR1 is MNHEY and CDR2 is SVGAGI. The CDR3: CASSYGQATNEKLFF. The DNA for the CDR3 is TGTGCCAGCAGTTACGGACAGGCAACTAATGAAAAACTGTTTTTT.

Concerning this clonotype: The junction differs from germline at one of its ends, possibly a read error. The chain recombines TRBV10-3 with TRBJ2-1; the D gene is possibly TRBD1 (6 bases). This CDR3 region has 13 residues. Germline V lookup: CDR1 ENHRY, CDR2 SYGVKD. The CDR3 DNA sequence: TGTGCCATCAGGGAACAGGGTTACAATGAGCGGTTCTTC. Translating it yields CAIREQGYNERFF.

V is TRBV28 and J is TRBJ1-5, with D perhaps matching TRBD1 (5 bases). The V and J ends lost 1 base and 4 bases respectively, with 8 bases between them. Germline V gene sequence: CDR1 MDHEN, CDR2 SYDVKM. This CDR3 region has 14 residues. In DNA, the CDR3 is TGTGCCAGCAGTTTATCTCAGGGTAATCAGCCCCAGCATTTT. It translates to CASSLSQGNQPQHF.

The CDR3 loop is CASSPAAGGGETQYF. The CDR3 coding sequence is TGTGCCAGCTCACCAGCAGCGGGAGGAGGGGAGACCCAGTACTTC. The J gene is TRBJ2-5, the V gene TRBV18; 9 bases agree with TRBD2. The CDR3 runs 15 residues. V lost 2 bases and J lost 5; bases outside the gene matches: 6. CDR1 and CDR2 (germline): KGHSH, LQKENI.

The chain carries TRBV9 and TRBJ2-7, with D perhaps TRBD2 (5 bases). CDR3 length equals 14 residues. Germline CDR1 and CDR2: SGDLS and YYNGEE. V gave up 2 bases and J gave up 5 bases, with 14 bases separating them. The CDR3, as DNA: TGTGCCAGCAGCGTTTACAGCCGGGGTGACGAGCAGTACTTC. Residues: CASSVYSRGDEQYF.

The chain has TRBV7-3 and TRBJ2-1; D gene unclear. Germline V CDR1 and CDR2: SGHTA, FQGTGA. This CDR3 comprises 14 residues. Trimming removed 4 bases from V and 9 bases from J, with 16 bases in between. The CDR3 nucleotides are TGTGCCAGCAGCTCCGGGCCATCCCCCAGTGAGCAGTTCTTC. Translated: CASSSGPSPSEQFF. Variable domain in full (rest from reference TRBV7-3 and TRBJ2-1): GAGVSQTPSNKVTEKGKYVELRCDPISGHTALYWYRQSLGQGPEFLIYFQGTGAADDSGLPNDRFFAVRPEGSVSTLKIQRTERGDSAVYLCASSSGPSPSEQFFGPGTRLTVL.

This clonotype occurred a few times. The CDR3 DNA reads TGTGCCAGCAGCCCTGAAGGGGGGGACAATCAGCCCCAGCATTTT. Translated, it gives CASSPEGGDNQPQHF. The chain is built from TRBV9 and TRBJ1-5; D might be TRBD1 (6 bases). V lost 4 bases and J lost 3, with 14 bases in between. Germline loops: CDR1 SGDLS, CDR2 YYNGEE. The CDR3 contains 15 residues.

This clonotype was observed a handful of times. The V gene is TRBV2, the J gene TRBJ2-5; TRBD2 matches at 12 bases. The junction had 9 bases not matched to a gene; V was cut back by 8 bases and J by 5 bases. Germline values: CDR1 SNHLY, CDR2 FYNNEI. The CDR3 has 15 residues. The CDR3 DNA sequence: TGTGCCAGCGGCCAGACTAGCGGGAGAGGCGAGACCCAGTACTTC. Translated, it gives CASGQTSGRGETQYF.

V and J are TRBV9 and TRBJ2-7; possibly TRBD2 for D (6 bases). CDR1 and CDR2 (germline): SGDLS, YYNGEE. The ends were cut back, 0 bases at V and 9 bases at J, with 19 bases in the middle. The CDR3 totals 15 residues. The CDR3 loop reads CASSVDELAALGQYF. CDR3 DNA sequence: TGTGCCAGCAGCGTAGATGAACTAGCTGCCCTCGGGCAGTACTTC.

The V and J genes are TRBV3-1 and TRBJ2-5; D may be TRBD2 (6 bases). Per germline, CDR1 LGHDT and CDR2 YNNKEL (reference sequence). Trimming cost V 3 bases and J 2 bases, with 13 bases left between them. The CDR3 length is 15 residues. The CDR3 loop is CASSHFGGRQETQYF. The CDR3 nucleotides read TGTGCCAGCAGCCATTTCGGGGGTAGGCAAGAGACCCAGTACTTC.